Below are 9 T cell receptor beta chains sequenced from a single sample in a study of shared clonotypes between healthy human individuals. Generated by immunoSEQ multiplex PCR, the TCRdb table keeps only in-frame clones and is missing some. The repertoire has 500,000 to 700,000 clones, 85% to 95% of them found once; the top ten carry approximately 0.11%. The naive CD8 population came from CD45RO-negative cells selected for CCR7, without terminally differentiated effector memory CD45RA+ cells. The sequenced material came from naive CD8+ T cells sorted from blood. The origin of the receptors is a woman in her twenties or thirties in good health.

The CDR3 loop reads CASSLGLAGTYEQYF. The CDR3, as DNA: TGCGCCAGCAGCCTGGGACTAGCGGGAACCTACGAGCAGTACTTC. This sequence joins TRBV4-1 and TRBJ2-7, with TRBD2 matching over 13 bases. Looked up from germline, CDR1 is MGHRA and CDR2 is YSYEKL. Trimming at V came to 4 bases and at J to 2 bases, leaving 2 bases not matched to a gene. This CDR3 has 15 residues.

In its sample, this clone was seen once. The V call is TRBV4-1, the J call TRBJ1-2; D is undetermined. Trimming left V 0 bases short and J 1 base short, with 9 bases between. Germline V CDR1 and CDR2: MGHRA, YSYEKL. This CDR3 contains 15 residues. For the CDR3, the DNA is TGCGCCAGCAGCCAAGAGGGAACCCTTAACTATGGCTACACCTTC. Residues: CASSQEGTLNYGYTF.

The genes are TRBV4-2 and TRBJ2-5; 7 nucleotides agree with TRBD1. The J segment lost 1 base and the V segment lost 0 bases, leaving 2 bases of the junction unmatched. This CDR3 is built from 15 residues. CDR1 LGHNA and CDR2 YNFKEQ come from the germline V gene. CDR3 sequence: CASSQETGAQETQYF. The CDR3 nucleotides read TGTGCCAGCAGCCAAGAAACAGGGGCCCAAGAGACCCAGTACTTC.

The V and J genes are TRBV9 and TRBJ2-1; 11 nucleotides agree with TRBD2. The J segment lost 0 bases and the V segment lost 3 bases, leaving 14 bases of the junction unmatched. The CDR3 covers 20 residues. Germline CDR1 SGDLS, CDR2 YYNGEE. CDR3 sequence: CASSGAPSGRINSSYNEQFF. Written as DNA, the CDR3 is TGTGCCAGCAGCGGGGCTCCTAGCGGGAGGATCAATAGCTCCTACAATGAGCAGTTCTTC. The complete variable domain, with remaining parts taken from reference TRBV9 and TRBJ2-1, reads DSGVTQTPKHLITATGQRVTLRCSPRSGDLSVYWYQQSLDQGLQFLIQYYNGEERAKGNILERFSAQQFPDLHSELNLSSLELGDSALYFCASSGAPSGRINSSYNEQFFGPGTRLTVL.

This chain connects TRBV27 to TRBJ2-1; tentative D call: TRBD2 (5 bases). The CDR3 extends over 17 amino acids. V was trimmed by 8 bases and J by 0 bases, leaving 20 bases between them. Germline lookup yields CDR1 MNHEY and CDR2 SMNVEV (reference sequence). The CDR3 protein is CASASPMSGSSYNEQFF. The CDR3 DNA sequence: TGTGCCAGCGCTTCCCCGATGAGTGGGAGCTCCTACAATGAGCAGTTCTTC.

The V call is TRBV27, the J call TRBJ2-7; 8 nucleotides line up with TRBD2. After removal of 5 bases from V and 5 bases from J, the junction contained 14 bases not matched to a gene. Germline V gene sequence: CDR1 MNHEY, CDR2 SMNVEV (reference sequence). This CDR3 has 16 residues. CDR3 sequence reads: CASSPLAGGKSDEQYF. CDR3 nucleotide sequence: TGTGCCAGCAGTCCCCTCGCGGGAGGAAAGTCGGACGAGCAGTACTTC.

The chain couples TRBV4-1 to TRBJ2-1, with TRBD2 as a possible D gene (6 bases). V gave up 0 bases and J gave up 6 bases, with 15 bases separating them. Germline V gene sequence: CDR1 MGHRA, CDR2 YSYEKL. The CDR3 is made up of 16 amino acids. The CDR3 DNA reads as TGCGCCAGCAGCCAAGAAAGGGCGACTAGGGGCAATGAGCAGTTCTTC. It codes for CASSQERATRGNEQFF.

The CDR3 reads CASSKLSSTYEQYF. The DNA of the CDR3 is TGTGCCAGCAGTAAACTAAGTTCGACCTACGAGCAGTACTTC. The V and J genes are TRBV27 and TRBJ2-7; the D is unclear. There are 14 residues in the CDR3. V lost 5 bases and J lost 2, with 13 bases in between. Germline CDR1 MNHEY, CDR2 SMNVEV (reference sequence).

A word on this clone: Being one base from a much bigger clone, this may be a read error. This sample also contains other DNA sequences that code for the same CDR3. The chain joins TRBV28 to TRBJ2-7; D unclear. Trimming removed 3 bases at V and 4 bases at J, with 4 bases between. From germline, CDR1 is MDHEN and CDR2 SYDVKM. The CDR3 contains 11 residues. The CDR3: CASSLEYEQYF. CDR3 in DNA: TGTGCCAGCAGTTTGGAATACGAGCAGTACTTC.